These T cell receptor beta chains were read from a single sample in a study of blood T cell repertoires in COVID-19. Libraries were prepared by immunoSEQ multiplex PCR; TCRdb keeps only in-frame clonotypes and omits some of them. The sample carries 320,000 or so clones, 75% to 90% recorded once. Sequencing was done on a sample of PBMCs or T cells enriched from blood (not recorded which). The receptors derive from a young man who had recovered from COVID-19. Each CDR3 is given with its conserved first and last residue. The D gene is left open where the match is weak.

d_call | j_call | cdr3_length | v_call | cdr3_aa
. | TRBJ1-2 | 13 | TRBV30 | CAWTDPGENGYTF
. | TRBJ1-5 | 17 | TRBV11-3 | CASSWPRPRGSNQPQHF
. | TRBJ2-7 | 15 | TRBV3-1/TRBV3-2 | CASSQDLGGIGEQYF
TRBD1 | TRBJ2-7 | 14 | TRBV6-5 | CASSPQGAIYEQYF
TRBD1 | TRBJ1-1 | 15 | TRBV5-6 | CASSLFGRGPTEAFF
. | TRBJ2-5 | 15 | TRBV5-1 | CASSILQQGAETQYF
TRBD1 | TRBJ2-7 | 17 | TRBV6-1 | CASSAGPPGQSSYEQYF
TRBD1 | TRBJ1-2 | 15 | TRBV7-2 | CASRPTGQGAGGYTF
TRBD1 | TRBJ1-1 | 12 | TRBV28 | CASRLTGTEAFF
. | TRBJ2-1 | 16 | TRBV7-9 | CASSPLRGGTYNEQFF
TRBD2 | TRBJ2-1 | 15 | TRBV28 | CASSKGLAGYNEQFF
. | TRBJ2-5 | 14 | TRBV9 | CASSVGQGGETQYF
. | TRBJ1-5 | 18 | TRBV14 | CASSQELNVTAINQPQHF
TRBD1 | TRBJ1-1 | 14 | TRBV7-9 | CASSSQGVETEAFF
TRBD1 | TRBJ1-6 | 15 | TRBV4-1 | CASSQGRDRASPLHF
. | TRBJ1-3 | 16 | TRBV5-1 | CASSLWTSVGGNTIYF
TRBD1 | TRBJ2-1 | 15 | TRBV7-3 | CASSFAGGSYNEQFF
. | TRBJ1-2 | 14 | TRBV21-1 | CASSSRQDHYGYTF
. | TRBJ2-2 | 20 | TRBV27 | CASSRGQGWLAGDGTGELFF
. | TRBJ2-7 | 16 | TRBV21-1 | CASSALAPGKRDEQYF
. | TRBJ2-3 | 14 | TRBV20-1 | CSASRGFSTDTQYF
. | TRBJ1-5 | 12 | TRBV28 | CASSPQSQPQHF
TRBD1 | TRBJ2-7 | 15 | TRBV2 | CASTLTGTGAYEQYF
. | TRBJ2-7 | 13 | TRBV5-6 | CASSLARVCEQYF
TRBD1 | TRBJ1-1 | 14 | TRBV10-2 | CASSDRGRFPEAFF
TRBD1 | TRBJ1-6 | 13 | TRBV30 | CAWSPGQNSPLHF
. | TRBJ1-5 | 14 | TRBV2 | CASSRGNSNQPQHF
TRBD1 | TRBJ2-1 | 18 | TRBV24-1 | CATSDHRTGRDSYNEQFF
. | TRBJ1-5 | 12 | TRBV29-1 | CSVGAVNQPQHF
. | TRBJ2-3 | 12 | TRBV11-2 | CASSFTGGTQYF
. | TRBJ2-5 | 21 | TRBV10-3 | CAISEKYRAWSAISSQETQYF
. | TRBJ1-1 | 17 | TRBV18 | CASSPAAASLLNTEAFF
TRBD1 | TRBJ1-5 | 16 | TRBV18 | CASSPAQGASNQPQHF
TRBD1 | TRBJ2-5 | 15 | TRBV4-1 | CASSQGDRDQETQYF
. | TRBJ1-5 | 15 | TRBV28 | CASSFESGSNQPQHF
. | TRBJ1-6 | 14 | TRBV3-1/TRBV3-2 | CASSQPGGGSPLHF
TRBD2 | TRBJ2-3 | 16 | TRBV9 | CASSVDLSGGTDTQYF
. | TRBJ1-5 | 11 | TRBV28 | CASRRLGPQHF
. | TRBJ2-2 | 14 | TRBV18 | CASYTGGDTGELFF
. | TRBJ2-1 | 11 | TRBV2 | CATLGAGEQFF
. | TRBJ2-5 | 13 | TRBV7-9 | CASSLGDRESGYF
TRBD1 | TRBJ2-1 | 17 | TRBV11-3 | CASSLRVTGTLNNEQFF
TRBD2 | TRBJ2-5 | 15 | TRBV18 | CASSPGLAGSGTQYF
. | TRBJ1-1 | 14 | TRBV19 | CASSNTGMNTEAFF
TRBD1 | TRBJ1-6 | 14 | TRBV28 | CASSRGTGDSPLHF
TRBD1 | TRBJ1-1 | 16 | TRBV28 | CASSLLPGQGNTEAFF
TRBD2 | TRBJ2-6 | 20 | TRBV15 | CATSRNWGLAGVSGANVLTF
TRBD1 | TRBJ1-6 | 15 | TRBV5-4 | CASSLFTGGNSPLHF
TRBD2 | TRBJ2-3 | 15 | TRBV27 | CASTLTGGEIDTQYF
TRBD2 | TRBJ2-5 | 17 | TRBV6-2/TRBV6-3 | CASSPLTSGEERETQYF
TRBD1 | TRBJ2-7 | 13 | TRBV28 | CASSLGDRDEQYF
. | TRBJ1-1 | 13 | TRBV4-1 | CASSLGGLTEAFF
TRBD1 | TRBJ2-5 | 14 | TRBV5-1 | CASSPGQPQETQYF
TRBD1 | TRBJ1-1 | 14 | TRBV28 | CASSQTGGGTEAFF